The rows below give T cell receptor beta chains drawn from one sample of a study of T cell responses to AZD1222 COVID-19 vaccine. The repertoire was sequenced with immunoSEQ multiplex PCR; TCRdb's copy has only in-frame clones and lacks some. The table has approximately 70,000 clones, 85% seen once; the top ten hold around 21%. Material: peripheral blood, obtained on day 0 of AZD1222 vaccination. Receptors originate from an adult in good health. The CDR3 runs from the conserved cysteine through the conserved F or W. The D gene is left open where the match is weak. Clone size, where shown, is once, few, many, or a class for clones that have expanded.

J gene | D gene | V gene | clone size | CDR3 DNA | CDR3 protein
TRBJ1-5 | TRBD1 | TRBV6-5 | NA | TGTGCCAGCAGTTACGGGACAGGGAGCCAGCCCCAGCATTTT | CASSYGTGSQPQHF
TRBJ1-2 | NA | TRBV2 | NA | TGTGCCAGCAGTCTTGGGCCGAACTATGGCTACACCTTC | CASSLGPNYGYTF
TRBJ2-3 | TRBD2 | TRBV7-2 | NA | TGTGCCAGCAGCATCCCTAGCGGCGGCACAGATACGCAGTATTTT | CASSIPSGGTDTQYF
TRBJ1-4 | NA | TRBV5-1 | NA | TGCGCCAGCAGCTTGGGGATGGGGCCGAATGAAAAACTGTTTTTT | CASSLGMGPNEKLFF
TRBJ1-5 | NA | TRBV30 | NA | TGTGCCTGGAGTCGGGGAGAGGGACAGCCCCAGCATTTT | CAWSRGEGQPQHF
TRBJ1-2 | NA | TRBV2 | NA | TGTGCCAGCAGTGGGACGGTAGCTAACTATGGCTACACCTTC | CASSGTVANYGYTF
TRBJ1-6 | NA | TRBV7-2 | NA | TGTGCCAGCAGCTTAGTCCAGGCTAATAATTCACCCCTCCACTTT | CASSLVQANNSPLHF
TRBJ2-1 | TRBD2 | TRBV11-3 | NA | TGTGCCAGCACCCCCGGGGGGGGATCCTACAATGAGCAGTTCTTC | CASTPGGGSYNEQFF
TRBJ2-7 | TRBD2 | TRBV29-1 | NA | TGCAGCGTTGTAGTAAGCGGGAGCACCTACGAGCAGTACTTC | CSVVVSGSTYEQYF
TRBJ1-2 | NA | TRBV5-1 | NA | TGCGCCAGCAGCTTGTCCCCAGCCCTCTATGGCTACACCTTC | CASSLSPALYGYTF
TRBJ2-3 | NA | TRBV4-1 | NA | TGCGCCAGCAGCCCCCAAAAAGCCCCCAGTCCTCGTCCAGATACGCAGTATTTT | CASSPQKAPSPRPDTQYF
TRBJ1-1 | NA | TRBV5-6 | few | TGTGCCAGCATCCAAAACCCTTTGAACACTGAAGCTTTCTTT | CASIQNPLNTEAFF
TRBJ2-7 | NA | TRBV18 | NA | TGTGCCAGCTCACCACCGGGGGGATACGAGCAGTACTTC | CASSPPGGYEQYF
TRBJ2-7 | TRBD1 | TRBV2 | NA | TGTGCCAGCAGTAAAGGACAGGGGGGCTCCTACGAGCAGTACTTC | CASSKGQGGSYEQYF
TRBJ2-5 | NA | TRBV7-2 | once | TGTGCCAGCAGCTTAGCGCGGGTCCAAGAGACCCAGTACTTC | CASSLARVQETQYF
TRBJ1-2 | TRBD1 | TRBV11-3 | NA | TGTGCCAGCAGCTTTGAAGGGGGCCGTGGCTACACCTTC | CASSFEGGRGYTF
TRBJ1-4 | NA | TRBV4-1 | NA | TGCGCCAGCAGCCAAGGGGTAGGGGAGGCTGAAAAACTGTTTTTT | CASSQGVGEAEKLFF
TRBJ1-2 | NA | TRBV10-1 | NA | TGCGCCACCCCCCCCCGGACCCGTTATGGCTACACCTTC | CATPPRTRYGYTF
TRBJ1-2 | TRBD1 | TRBV20-1 | NA | TGCAGTGCTAGTCAGGGGGTCTATGGCTACACCTTC | CSASQGVYGYTF
TRBJ1-2 | TRBD1 | TRBV4-1 | few | TGCGCCAGCGCCACAGGGACAGGGAGAGGAGATGGCTACACCTTC | CASATGTGRGDGYTF
TRBJ1-3 | NA | TRBV2 | once | TGTGCCAGCAGCCCCGACGTGGCAGCTGGAAACACCATATATTTT | CASSPDVAAGNTIYF
TRBJ2-7 | NA | TRBV25-1 | few | TGTGCCAGCAGTGAATTTTATGAAGGGAGCCCACAGTACTTC | CASSEFYEGSPQYF
TRBJ1-2 | TRBD1 | TRBV14 | few | TGTGCCAGCAGCCAATTGGACAGGGGGAGGGATGGCTACACCTTC | CASSQLDRGRDGYTF
TRBJ2-7 | TRBD2 | TRBV2 | NA | TGTGCCAGCAGTGCCTCTTGGGCTAGCGGGTCCCAGAGCTCCTACGAGCAGTACTTC | CASSASWASGSQSSYEQYF
TRBJ1-2 | NA | TRBV18 | NA | TGTGCCAGCTCGTCTAATGGGGAAATCGCCACCAACTATGGCTACACCTTC | CASSSNGEIATNYGYTF
TRBJ1-6 | NA | TRBV2 | NA | TGTGCCAGCAGTGAAGGGCGGGGAAGAAGTTCACCCCTCCACTTT | CASSEGRGRSSPLHF
TRBJ1-2 | NA | TRBV27 | NA | TGTGCCAGCAGGGCCCTTACGGAAACTATGGATGGCTACACCTTC | CASRALTETMDGYTF
TRBJ1-6 | NA | TRBV27 | NA | TGTGCCAGCAGTTCCAATTTTAGGGGGGAGGGGCGAGATTCCTATAATTCACCCCTCCACTTT | CASSSNFRGEGRDSYNSPLHF
TRBJ2-4 | NA | TRBV7-9 | once | TGTGCCAGCAGCTTAGGGCAGGACCCAAACATTCAGTACTTC | CASSLGQDPNIQYF
TRBJ2-7 | NA | TRBV29-1 | NA | TGCAGCGTTGACCTGGCTAGCAGCGAGCAGTACTTC | CSVDLASSEQYF
TRBJ1-4 | NA | TRBV11-3 | once | TGTGCCAGCAGCTTAGGGGACGTGGGAGATAATGAAAAACTGTTTTTT | CASSLGDVGDNEKLFF
TRBJ1-5 | NA | TRBV15 | few | TGTGCCACCAGCAGAGCATGGGGAAGGGATCAGCCCCAGCATTTT | CATSRAWGRDQPQHF
TRBJ1-6 | NA | TRBV30 | NA | TGTGCCTGGGGGCCACCCCTCCACTTT | CAWGPPLHF
TRBJ2-7 | NA | TRBV11-2 | NA | TGTGCCAGCAGCTCCTGGGGACCGACCGACGAGCAGTACTTC | CASSSWGPTDEQYF
TRBJ2-3 | TRBD2 | TRBV5-8 | NA | TGTGCCAGCAGCTTGGCCGGCGGGGGGAGTGCAGATACGCAGTATTTT | CASSLAGGGSADTQYF
TRBJ2-7 | NA | TRBV5-1 | NA | TGCGCCAGCAGTCTCCAGGGACTTGACTACGAGCAGTACTTC | CASSLQGLDYEQYF
TRBJ2-1 | TRBD1 | TRBV2 | NA | TGTGCCAGCAGTGAATTGGGACAGGATACCTACAATGAGCAGTTCTTC | CASSELGQDTYNEQFF
TRBJ2-1 | TRBD2 | TRBV18 | NA | TGTGCCAGCTCACCGTTCAGCGGGACCTACAATGAGCAGTTCTTC | CASSPFSGTYNEQFF
TRBJ1-1 | TRBD1 | TRBV29-1 | NA | TGCAGCCCTAGTCGGCGAACAGGGGCGGACACTGAAGCTTTCTTT | CSPSRRTGADTEAFF
TRBJ1-4 | NA | TRBV4-1 | few | TGCGCCAGCACCACGCCCCAAAAAAGCTCCAATGAAAAACTGTTTTTT | CASTTPQKSSNEKLFF
TRBJ1-1 | NA | TRBV9 | NA | TGTGCCAGCAGCGTATCGGCGGGTAACACTGAAGCTTTCTTT | CASSVSAGNTEAFF
TRBJ1-3 | TRBD1 | TRBV7-9 | NA | TGTGCCAGCAGCTTACCGGGACAGGGGGGTCCTGGAAACACCATATATTTT | CASSLPGQGGPGNTIYF
TRBJ1-1 | TRBD1 | TRBV7-2 | NA | TGTGCCAGCAGCTCAACAGGGGCGCGGTTCAGCACTGAAGCTTTCTTT | CASSSTGARFSTEAFF
TRBJ1-4 | NA | TRBV30 | NA | TGCTCTGGGGCCGCAACTAATGAAAAACTGTTTTTT | CSGAATNEKLFF
TRBJ2-3 | TRBD2 | TRBV25-1 | NA | TGTGCCAGCAGTGAGGGACTAGCGGGAGGGCCGGGCACAGATACGCAGTATTTT | CASSEGLAGGPGTDTQYF
TRBJ1-1 | NA | TRBV7-3 | NA | TGTGCCAGCAGCAGAGGGACGAACACTGAAGCTTTCTTT | CASSRGTNTEAFF
TRBJ2-5 | NA | TRBV12-5 | NA | TGTGCTAGTGCCCTGGGACCGGAAGAGACCCAGTACTTC | CASALGPEETQYF
TRBJ2-1 | NA | TRBV3-1/TRBV3-2 | NA | TGTGCCAGCAGCCAACCTCCAGACTACAATGAGCAGTTCTTC | CASSQPPDYNEQFF
TRBJ2-7 | NA | TRBV21-1 | NA | TGTGCCAGCAGCAAAGGGACAGGGGTGCCCTACGAGCAGTACTTC | CASSKGTGVPYEQYF
TRBJ2-2 | TRBD2 | TRBV19 | NA | TGTGCCAGTACCCCTCTAGCGGGGGACACCGGGGAGCTGTTTTTT | CASTPLAGDTGELFF
TRBJ2-1 | NA | TRBV7-3 | NA | TGTGCCAGCAGCTCCCGTACCACCCGGATAAATGAGCAGTTCTTC | CASSSRTTRINEQFF
TRBJ1-2 | NA | TRBV14 | few | TGTGCCAGCAGCCAAGATTTTTCAGGGATGTATGGCTACACCTTC | CASSQDFSGMYGYTF
TRBJ1-4 | NA | TRBV18 | NA | TGTGCCAGCTCACCCAGCCGAGAAAAACTGTTTTTT | CASSPSREKLFF
TRBJ2-7 | NA | TRBV14 | NA | TGTGCCAGCAGCCAAGATTTTAGGGCCGAGCAGTACTTC | CASSQDFRAEQYF
TRBJ2-7 | NA | TRBV7-3 | NA | TGTGCCAGCAGCTCTCAGTCCGGGATCTCCTACGAGCAGTACTTC | CASSSQSGISYEQYF
TRBJ1-1 | TRBD1 | TRBV5-1 | NA | TGCGCCAGCAGCAAGGGACAGGGCGACACTGAAGCTTTCTTT | CASSKGQGDTEAFF
TRBJ1-6 | NA | TRBV6-7 | NA | TGTGCCAGCAAAACCCCCGGCCTGGGACTCCGGGCGGACTCACCCCTCCACTTT | CASKTPGLGLRADSPLHF
TRBJ2-5 | NA | TRBV30 | NA | TGTGCCTGGAGTGTCCCGCCGAAGGCAGGCCAGTACTTC | CAWSVPPKAGQYF
TRBJ1-1 | NA | TRBV12-3/TRBV12-4 | NA | TGTGCCAGCAGCAAATACGGGGGCATGCAAGCCTTCTTT | CASSKYGGMQAFF